The clone carrying this T cell receptor (beta chain) has only a few counts. The target antigen is unknown. In TCRdb, the 5' RACE reads were re-called with MiXCR into one record per CDR3 protein. The sample has roughly 310,000 distinct CDR3 sequences, about 9.5% seen once. This entry belongs to a study of T cells after yellow fever vaccination. At the level of the study: With SMART-Seq v4 Ultra Low Input, the fractions containing low cell numbers were prepared. Overall study findings and caveats: When the response was secondary, it was weaker but reached its peak faster, day 5 versus 15.

The CDR3 spans 12 residues. Per germline, CDR1 SGHTA and CDR2 FQGTGA. V lost 5 bases, J lost 7 bases, and 11 bases lay in between. The receptor was derived from a young man who received the YFV17D yellow fever vaccine. The chain is built from TRBV7-3 and TRBJ1-1, with D possibly matching TRBD1 (5 bases). This material consisted of PBMCs, taken on the day of the first yellow fever vaccination. The CDR3 here is CASSPGTGEAFF. The CDR3 nucleotides read TGTGCCAGCAGCCCCGGGACGGGTGAAGCTTTCTTT. Full variable domain (missing parts from reference TRBV7-3 and TRBJ1-1): GAGVSQTPSNKVTEKGKYVELRCDPISGHTALYWYRQSLGQGPEFLIYFQGTGAADDSGLPNDRFFAVRPEGSVSTLKIQRTERGDSAVYLCASSPGTGEAFFGQGTRLTVV.